This TCR beta chain was identified during a study of T cells in Graves' hyperthyroidism and ophthalmopathy. When ophthalmopathy did not progress within 18 months, Graves' hyperthyroidism was considered stable. Each diagnosis was grounded in clinical symptoms, serum thyroxine and TRAb, thyroid ultrasound, and orbital computed tomography. What was amplified from RNA transcripts were TCR beta CDR3 regions. The HTBI set primed first-round TCR CDR3 RT-PCR. TCRdb analysed the multiplex PCR reads with MiXCR anew, one entry per CDR3 protein. The sample has about 840,000 distinct CDR3 sequences; 38% are singletons. This clonotype turned up a few times. The V and J ends lost 3 bases and 5 bases respectively, with 14 bases between them. Germline assignment: CDR1 LGHDT and CDR2 YNNKEL (reference sequence). The CDR3 sequence is 14 residues long.

This sequence originates from a man aged 18 to 29 with Graves' hyperthyroidism. Sequenced material: blood. The chain carries TRBV3-1 and TRBJ2-7; D possibly corresponds to TRBD1 (6 bases). The CDR3, as DNA: TGTGCCAGCAGCCAGGAAGGGACAAGGAACGAGCAGTACTTC. Its translation is CASSQEGTRNEQYF.